Shown below are 6 T cell receptor beta chains from a single sample sequenced in a study of T cell responses to AZD1222 COVID-19 vaccine. Generated by immunoSEQ multiplex PCR, the TCRdb table keeps only in-frame clones and is missing some. The table lists 150,000 or so clones, roughly 92% of them singletons. Sequences were derived from peripheral blood, sampled on day 0 of AZD1222 vaccination. The receptors originated from an adult in good health.

This chain links TRBV19 with TRBJ1-2; perhaps TRBD1 as D (5 bases). The germline CDR1 and CDR2 sequences are LNHDA and SQIVND (reference sequence). The V gene lost 2 bases and the J gene lost 8 bases, with 12 bases spanning the gap. CDR3 size: 13 residues. CDR3 region: CASSINRLRGYTF. In nucleotides, the CDR3 is TGTGCCAGTAGTATAAACAGGCTGCGGGGCTACACCTTC. Full variable domain (missing parts from reference TRBV19 and TRBJ1-2): DGGITQSPKYLFRKEGQNVTLSCEQNLNHDAMYWYRQDPGQGLRLIYYSQIVNDFQKGDIAEGYSVSREKKESFPLTVTSAQKNPTAFYLCASSINRLRGYTFGSGTRLTVV.

This clone was observed a single time. The chain employs TRBV20-1 and TRBJ1-5, with D unresolved. The germline V gene encodes CDR1 DFQATT and CDR2 SNEGSKA (reference sequence). This CDR3 is 12 amino acids long. Trimming shortened V by 3 bases and J by 3 bases, and 6 bases separated the two germline ends. In nucleotides, the CDR3 is TGCAGTGCTAGTGGGCCCAATCAGCCCCAGCATTTT. Translated, it gives CSASGPNQPQHF.

This sequence joins TRBV7-9 and TRBJ1-5; D unclear. V dropped 3 bases and J dropped 4 bases, with 10 bases sitting between them. Germline-derived CDR1 and CDR2 are SEHNR and FQNEAQ (reference sequence). This CDR3 has 14 amino acids. The CDR3 here is CASSFGPGNQPQHF. The CDR3, as DNA: TGTGCCAGCAGCTTTGGGCCGGGTAATCAGCCCCAGCATTTT.

This chain connects TRBV18 to TRBJ2-3; D remains ambiguous. CDR1 and CDR2 from the germline V gene are KGHSH and LQKENI. This CDR3 comprises 11 residues. The V end was cut by 3 bases, the J end by 6 bases, with 4 bases between. In DNA, the CDR3 is TGTGCCAGCTCACCGGGTGATACGCAGTATTTT. Translating it yields CASSPGDTQYF.

CDR3 amino acids: CASTLVGGGKTGELFF. The CDR3 bases are TGTGCCAGTACCTTAGTAGGAGGGGGCAAGACCGGGGAGCTGTTTTTT. The chain carries TRBV19 and TRBJ2-2; TRBD1 might be the D (7 bases). Trimming removed 7 bases at V and 5 bases at J, with 20 bases between. Germline CDR1 and CDR2: LNHDA and SQIVND (reference sequence). The CDR3 has 16 residues. The full variable domain, in which reference TRBV19 and TRBJ2-2 provide the parts outside the CDR3, is DGGITQSPKYLFRKEGQNVTLSCEQNLNHDAMYWYRQDPGQGLRLIYYSQIVNDFQKGDIAEGYSVSREKKESFPLTVTSAQKNPTAFYLCASTLVGGGKTGELFFGEGSRLTVL.

The CDR3 region has the DNA TGCAGCACCCGACTAGTTGCAGCCGGGGAGCTGTTTTTT. Its protein is CSTRLVAAGELFF. V is TRBV29-1 and J is TRBJ2-2; possible D gene TRBD2, 6 bases. V was pared by 8 bases and J by 6 bases, with 16 bases between. Germline V gives CDR1 SQVTM, CDR2 ANQGSEA. This CDR3 has 13 amino acids.